This T cell receptor (beta chain) is drawn from a study of cytomegalovirus exposure and HLA in healthy donors. Use of 60 Vbeta and 13 Jbeta primers characterized the PCR. Clones were read by immunoSEQ multiplex PCR, and TCRdb kept only the in-frame ones, dropping some. Among 100,000 to 150,000 clones, approximately 10% were seen once, and the ten largest hold about 7.5%. Note on this clone: What it binds is unknown. The junction differs from germline at one of its ends, possibly a read error.

The germline V gene encodes CDR1 SNHLY and CDR2 FYNNEI. This CDR3 spans 14 amino acids. Study results and limitations: The authors listed 180 or so TCR beta chains as cytomegalovirus-associated. Indistinguishability led to the exclusion of some V segments, TRBV6-2 and TRBV6-3 included.

The V gene is TRBV2, the J gene TRBJ1-1; tentatively, D is TRBD1 (6 bases). This TCR came from a woman aged 40 to 50 in good health and CMV-seropositive. The sample consisted of PBMCs. CDR3 loop: CASSDWGPTGESFF. CDR3 nucleotide sequence: TGTGCCAGCAGTGATTGGGGGCCTACGGGTGAATCTTTCTTT.